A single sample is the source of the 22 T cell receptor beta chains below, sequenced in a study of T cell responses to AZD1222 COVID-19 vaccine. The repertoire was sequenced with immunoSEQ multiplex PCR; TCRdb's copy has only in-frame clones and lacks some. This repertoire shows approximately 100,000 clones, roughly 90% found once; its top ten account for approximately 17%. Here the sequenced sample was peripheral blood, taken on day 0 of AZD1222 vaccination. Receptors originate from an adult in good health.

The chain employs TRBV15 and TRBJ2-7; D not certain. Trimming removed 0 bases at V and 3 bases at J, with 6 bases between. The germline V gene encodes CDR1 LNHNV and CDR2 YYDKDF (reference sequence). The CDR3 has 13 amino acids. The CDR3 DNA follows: TGTGCCACCAGCAGAGAGAGTCACTACGAGCAGTACTTC. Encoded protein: CATSRESHYEQYF. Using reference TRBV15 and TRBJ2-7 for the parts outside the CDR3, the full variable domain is DAMVIQNPRYQVTQFGKPVTLSCSQTLNHNVMYWYQQKSSQAPKLLFHYYDKDFNNEADTPDNFQSRRPNTSFCFLDIRSPGLGDTAMYLCATSRESHYEQYFGPGTRLTVT.

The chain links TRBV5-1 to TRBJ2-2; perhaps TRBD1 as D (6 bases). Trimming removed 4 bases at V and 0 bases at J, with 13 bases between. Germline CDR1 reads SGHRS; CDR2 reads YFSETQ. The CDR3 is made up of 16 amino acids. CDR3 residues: CASSKERQANTGELFF. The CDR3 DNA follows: TGCGCCAGCAGCAAAGAAAGACAGGCGAACACCGGGGAGCTGTTTTTT.

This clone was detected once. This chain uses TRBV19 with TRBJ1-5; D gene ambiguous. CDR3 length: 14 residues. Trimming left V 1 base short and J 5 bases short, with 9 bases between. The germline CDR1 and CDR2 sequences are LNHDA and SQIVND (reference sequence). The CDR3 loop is CASSIAAEDQPQHF. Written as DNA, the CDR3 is TGTGCCAGTAGTATAGCGGCAGAGGATCAGCCCCAGCATTTT. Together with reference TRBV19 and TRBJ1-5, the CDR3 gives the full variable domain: DGGITQSPKYLFRKEGQNVTLSCEQNLNHDAMYWYRQDPGQGLRLIYYSQIVNDFQKGDIAEGYSVSREKKESFPLTVTSAQKNPTAFYLCASSIAAEDQPQHFGDGTRLSIL.

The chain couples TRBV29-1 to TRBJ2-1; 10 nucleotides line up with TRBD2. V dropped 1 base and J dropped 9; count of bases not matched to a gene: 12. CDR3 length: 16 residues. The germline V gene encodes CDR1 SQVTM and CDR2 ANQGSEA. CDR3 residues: CSVEAASGSHYGEQFF. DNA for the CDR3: TGCAGCGTTGAAGCGGCTAGCGGGAGCCACTACGGTGAGCAGTTCTTC.

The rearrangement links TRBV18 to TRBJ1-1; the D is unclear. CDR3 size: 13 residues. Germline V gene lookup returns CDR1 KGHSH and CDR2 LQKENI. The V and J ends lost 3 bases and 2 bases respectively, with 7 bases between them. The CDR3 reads CASSPGPNTEAFF. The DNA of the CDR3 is TGTGCCAGCTCACCCGGCCCTAACACTGAAGCTTTCTTT. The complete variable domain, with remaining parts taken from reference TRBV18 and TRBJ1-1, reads NAGVMQNPRHLVRRRGQEARLRCSPMKGHSHVYWYRQLPEEGLKFMVYLQKENIIDESGMPKERFSAEFPKEGPSILRIQQVVRGDSAAYFCASSPGPNTEAFFGQGTRLTVV.

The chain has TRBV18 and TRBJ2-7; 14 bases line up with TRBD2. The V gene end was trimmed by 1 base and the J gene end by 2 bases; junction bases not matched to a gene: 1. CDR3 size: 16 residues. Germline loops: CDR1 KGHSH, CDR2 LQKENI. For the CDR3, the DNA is TGTGCCAGCTCACCACGGGGACTAGCGGGAGCCTACGAGCAGTACTTC. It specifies CASSPRGLAGAYEQYF.

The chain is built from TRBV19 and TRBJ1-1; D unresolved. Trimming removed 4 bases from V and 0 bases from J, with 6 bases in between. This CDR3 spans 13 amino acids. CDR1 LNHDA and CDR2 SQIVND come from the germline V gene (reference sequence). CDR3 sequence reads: CASSKTVNTEAFF. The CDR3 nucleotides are TGTGCCAGTAGTAAGACGGTGAACACTGAAGCTTTCTTT.

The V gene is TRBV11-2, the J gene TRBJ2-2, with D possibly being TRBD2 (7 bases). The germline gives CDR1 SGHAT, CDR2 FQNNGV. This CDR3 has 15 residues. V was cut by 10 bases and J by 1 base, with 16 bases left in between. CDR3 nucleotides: TGTGCCACCCAGGGGCTAGCGGTGAACACCGGGGAGCTGTTTTTT. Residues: CATQGLAVNTGELFF.

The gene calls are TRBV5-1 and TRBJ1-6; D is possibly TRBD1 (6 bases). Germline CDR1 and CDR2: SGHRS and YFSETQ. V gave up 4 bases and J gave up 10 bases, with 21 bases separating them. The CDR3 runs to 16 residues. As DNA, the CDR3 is TGCGCCAGCAGCCCCTCCGGGGGCAGGGTAGGATCACCCCTCCACTTT. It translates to CASSPSGGRVGSPLHF.

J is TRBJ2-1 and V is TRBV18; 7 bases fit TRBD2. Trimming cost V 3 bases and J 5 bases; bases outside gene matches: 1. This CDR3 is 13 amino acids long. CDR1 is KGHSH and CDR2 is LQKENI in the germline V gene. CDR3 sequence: CASSPGRNNEQFF. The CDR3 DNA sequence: TGTGCCAGCTCACCCGGGAGGAACAATGAGCAGTTCTTC.

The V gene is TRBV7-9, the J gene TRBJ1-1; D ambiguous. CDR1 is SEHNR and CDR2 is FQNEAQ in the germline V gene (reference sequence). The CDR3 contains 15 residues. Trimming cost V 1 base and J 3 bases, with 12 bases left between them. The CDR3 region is CASSLGWGRDTEAFF. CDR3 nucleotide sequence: TGTGCCAGCAGCTTAGGTTGGGGAAGGGACACTGAAGCTTTCTTT.

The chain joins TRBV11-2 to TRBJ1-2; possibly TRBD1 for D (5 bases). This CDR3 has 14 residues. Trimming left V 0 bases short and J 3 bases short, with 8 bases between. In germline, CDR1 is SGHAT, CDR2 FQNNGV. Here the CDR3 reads CASSLDPGYYGYTF. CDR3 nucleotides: TGTGCCAGCAGCTTAGATCCAGGGTACTATGGCTACACCTTC.

The CDR3 here is CASSPRDNRYEQYF. The CDR3 nucleotides read TGTGCCAGCAGCCCCCGGGACAACCGCTACGAGCAGTACTTC. J is TRBJ2-7 and V is TRBV11-2; tentative D call: TRBD1 (6 bases). Trimming pared 5 bases from V and 3 bases from J, leaving 14 bases between. Germline loops: CDR1 SGHAT, CDR2 FQNNGV. The CDR3 has 14 amino acids. Full variable domain (rest looked up from reference TRBV11-2 and TRBJ2-7): EAGVAQSPRYKIIEKRQSVAFWCNPISGHATLYWYQQILGQGPKLLIQFQNNGVVDDSQLPKDRFSAERLKGVDSTLKIQPAKLEDSAVYLCASSPRDNRYEQYFGPGTRLTVT.

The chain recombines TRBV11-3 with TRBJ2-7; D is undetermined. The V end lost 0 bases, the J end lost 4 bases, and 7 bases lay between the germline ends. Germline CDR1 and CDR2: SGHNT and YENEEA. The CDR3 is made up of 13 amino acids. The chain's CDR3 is CASSLEDGYEQYF. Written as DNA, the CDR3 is TGTGCCAGCAGCTTAGAAGACGGTTACGAGCAGTACTTC.

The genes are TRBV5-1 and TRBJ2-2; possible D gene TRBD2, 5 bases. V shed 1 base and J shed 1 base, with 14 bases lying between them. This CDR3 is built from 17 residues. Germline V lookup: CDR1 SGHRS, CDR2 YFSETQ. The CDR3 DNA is TGCGCCAGCAGCTTGCGGAGCGCGAGGGAGAACACCGGGGAGCTGTTTTTT. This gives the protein CASSLRSARENTGELFF.

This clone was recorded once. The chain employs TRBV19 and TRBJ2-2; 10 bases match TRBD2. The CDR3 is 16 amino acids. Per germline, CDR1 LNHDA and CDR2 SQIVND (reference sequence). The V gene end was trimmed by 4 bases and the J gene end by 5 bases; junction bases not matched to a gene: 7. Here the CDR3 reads CASSTSSGSKTGELFF. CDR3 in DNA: TGTGCCAGTAGTACTTCTAGCGGGAGTAAGACCGGGGAGCTGTTTTTT.

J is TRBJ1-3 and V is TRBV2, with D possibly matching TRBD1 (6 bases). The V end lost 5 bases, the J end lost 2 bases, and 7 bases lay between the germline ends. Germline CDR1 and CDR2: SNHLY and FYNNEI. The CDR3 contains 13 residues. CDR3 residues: CASSRDTGNTIYF. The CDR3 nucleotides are TGTGCCAGCAGTCGGGACACTGGAAACACCATATATTTT.

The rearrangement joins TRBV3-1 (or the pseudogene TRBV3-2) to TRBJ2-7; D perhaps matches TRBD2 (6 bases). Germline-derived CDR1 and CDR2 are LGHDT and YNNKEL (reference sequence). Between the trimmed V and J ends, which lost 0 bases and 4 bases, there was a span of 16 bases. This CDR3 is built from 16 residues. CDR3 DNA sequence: TGTGCCAGCAGCCAAGATGGGGGGACGGGGATGTACGAGCAGTACTTC. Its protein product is CASSQDGGTGMYEQYF.

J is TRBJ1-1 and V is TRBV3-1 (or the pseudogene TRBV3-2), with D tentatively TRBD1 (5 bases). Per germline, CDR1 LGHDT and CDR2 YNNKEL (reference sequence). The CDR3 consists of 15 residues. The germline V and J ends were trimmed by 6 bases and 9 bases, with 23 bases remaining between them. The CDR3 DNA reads TGTGCCAGCAGTCGAGGCGGGGTAGGGGACGGAAAAGCTTTCTTT. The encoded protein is CASSRGGVGDGKAFF.

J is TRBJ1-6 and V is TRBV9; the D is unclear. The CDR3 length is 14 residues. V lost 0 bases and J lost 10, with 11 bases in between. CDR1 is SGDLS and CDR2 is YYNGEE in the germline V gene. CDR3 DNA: TGTGCCAGCAGCGTAGGAGTCCACTCCTCACCCCTCCACTTT. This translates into CASSVGVHSSPLHF.

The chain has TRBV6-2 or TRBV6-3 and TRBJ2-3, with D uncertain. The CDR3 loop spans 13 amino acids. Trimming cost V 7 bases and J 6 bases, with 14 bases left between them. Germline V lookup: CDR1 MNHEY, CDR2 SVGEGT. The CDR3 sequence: CASNPVLGDTQYF. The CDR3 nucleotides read TGTGCCAGCAACCCGGTCCTAGGGGATACGCAGTATTTT.

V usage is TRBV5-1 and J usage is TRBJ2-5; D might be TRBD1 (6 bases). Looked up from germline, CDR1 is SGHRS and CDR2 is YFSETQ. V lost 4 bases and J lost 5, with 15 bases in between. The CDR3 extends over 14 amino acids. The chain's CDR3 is CASSQNSRGETQYF. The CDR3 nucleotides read TGCGCCAGCAGCCAGAACTCTAGGGGGGAGACCCAGTACTTC.